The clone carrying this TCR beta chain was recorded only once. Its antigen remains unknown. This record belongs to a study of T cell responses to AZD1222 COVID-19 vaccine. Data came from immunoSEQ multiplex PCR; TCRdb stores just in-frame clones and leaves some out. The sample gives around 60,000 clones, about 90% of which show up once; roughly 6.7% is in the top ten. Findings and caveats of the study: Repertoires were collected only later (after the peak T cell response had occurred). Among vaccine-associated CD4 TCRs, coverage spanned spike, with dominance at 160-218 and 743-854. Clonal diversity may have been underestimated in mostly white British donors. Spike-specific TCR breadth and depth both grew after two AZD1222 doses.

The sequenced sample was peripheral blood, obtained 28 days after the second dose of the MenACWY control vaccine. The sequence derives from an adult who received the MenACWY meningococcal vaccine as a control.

The CDR3 DNA sequence: TGTGCCAGCAGTACCCTATATAGCAATCAGCCCCAGCATTTT. This sequence encodes CASSTLYSNQPQHF. The chain uses TRBV28 and TRBJ1-5; D is unresolved. The CDR3 loop spans 14 amino acids. V was shortened by 5 bases and J by 0 bases, with 8 bases between the two germline ends. Germline V gives CDR1 MDHEN, CDR2 SYDVKM. Using reference TRBV28 and TRBJ1-5 for the parts outside the CDR3, the full variable domain is DVKVTQSSRYLVKRTGEKVFLECVQDMDHENMFWYRQDPGLGLRLIYFSYDVKMKEKGDIPEGYSVSREKKERFSLILESASTNQTSMYLCASSTLYSNQPQHFGDGTRLSIL.